The 29 T cell receptor beta chains presented below share a single source sample, sequenced in a study of T cell responses to AZD1222 COVID-19 vaccine (dated by TCRdb to the early 2020s). The receptor library was made with the immunoSEQ multiplex PCR assay. TCRdb took this table from immuneACCESS and kept in-frame rearrangements with V and J called. Such tables lack part of the clones; where checked against another copy, unresolved V genes explain under half of the gap, and the rest is unexplained. In all, the sample holds around 140,000 clones, and about 90% of those were seen once. The ten biggest clones cover less than 3.5% of the sample. The time point label on this specimen signifies: about 28 days (+/-7) after the second vaccine dose. The sequenced sample was peripheral blood, obtained 28 days after the second AZD1222 dose. These receptors came from an adult who received the AZD1222 COVID-19 vaccine.

The chain joins TRBV5-6 to TRBJ1-5; TRBD1 matches 8 bases. The junction had 7 bases not matched to a gene; V was cut back by 4 bases and J by 7 bases. CDR3 length: 14 amino acids. Germline V gene data show CDR1 as SGHDT and CDR2 as YYEEEE. The chain's CDR3 is CASSHGQGDQPQHF. As DNA, the CDR3 is TGTGCCAGCAGCCACGGACAGGGTGACCAGCCCCAGCATTTT.

The J gene is TRBJ2-7, the V gene TRBV12-3 or TRBV12-4; 7 nucleotides align to TRBD1. The length of the CDR3 is 13 residues. V was pared by 5 bases and J by 7 bases, with 8 bases of the junction left unmatched. The CDR3 reads CASSPTGRREQYF. The CDR3 bases are TGTGCCAGCAGTCCGACAGGGCGGCGGGAGCAGTACTTC.

The chain recombines TRBV10-3 with TRBJ1-1; tentatively, D is TRBD1 (5 bases). Germline lookup yields CDR1 ENHRY and CDR2 SYGVKD. This CDR3 is built from 15 residues. The V and J ends lost 3 bases and 6 bases respectively, with 17 bases between them. The CDR3 region is CAISDSVKGFAEAFF. The CDR3 bases are TGTGCCATCAGTGATAGTGTTAAGGGGTTCGCTGAAGCTTTCTTT.

The chain uses TRBV27 and TRBJ2-3; perhaps TRBD1 as D (5 bases). The germline gives CDR1 MNHEY, CDR2 SMNVEV (reference sequence). V was shortened by 5 bases and J by 6 bases, with 12 bases between the two germline ends. This CDR3 has 13 amino acids. The CDR3 is CASSLYRHDTQYF. DNA for the CDR3: TGTGCCAGCAGTCTATACAGGCATGATACGCAGTATTTT.

This rearrangement joins TRBV9 to TRBJ1-2; a possible D gene is TRBD1 (6 bases). The CDR3 is 13 residues long. Germline V lookup: CDR1 SGDLS, CDR2 YYNGEE. V was cut by 0 bases and J by 8 bases, with 11 bases left in between. The CDR3 here is CASSVAGARGYTF. CDR3 DNA: TGTGCCAGCAGCGTAGCGGGGGCGAGGGGCTACACCTTC. Full variable domain (outside the CDR3, taken from reference TRBV9 and TRBJ1-2): DSGVTQTPKHLITATGQRVTLRCSPRSGDLSVYWYQQSLDQGLQFLIQYYNGEERAKGNILERFSAQQFPDLHSELNLSSLELGDSALYFCASSVAGARGYTFGSGTRLTVV.

This rearrangement joins TRBV10-3 to TRBJ1-5; D is possibly TRBD1 (6 bases). Germline V lookup: CDR1 ENHRY, CDR2 SYGVKD. Deletions cut 2 bases from V and 0 bases from J, with 14 bases between. The CDR3 is made up of 17 amino acids. CDR3 bases: TGTGCCATCAGTGAGGGGACACTCCGGGATAGCAATCAGCCCCAGCATTTT. It is translated as CAISEGTLRDSNQPQHF.

This clone appeared a single time. The V and J genes are TRBV6-5 and TRBJ2-7, with TRBD2 matching over 7 bases. CDR1 and CDR2 from the germline V gene are MNHEY and SVGAGI. Trimming cost V 6 bases and J 2 bases; bases outside gene matches: 7. The CDR3 is made up of 14 amino acids. The CDR3 nucleotides are TGTGCCAGCAGGGTCTGGGAGGGACCCTACGAGCAGTACTTC. Protein: CASRVWEGPYEQYF.

The genes are TRBV9 and TRBJ2-3, with D perhaps matching TRBD2 (6 bases). Germline assignment: CDR1 SGDLS and CDR2 YYNGEE. The V end lost 2 bases, the J end lost 4 bases, and 11 bases lay between the germline ends. The CDR3 loop spans 14 amino acids. CDR3 sequence: CASSVAGTSDTQYF. The CDR3 bases are TGTGCCAGCAGCGTCGCGGGGACCTCAGATACGCAGTATTTT.

V and J are TRBV18 and TRBJ1-6; no firm D call. CDR3 length: 20 amino acids. In germline, CDR1 is KGHSH, CDR2 LQKENI. V was clipped by 3 bases and J by 2 bases, with 23 bases between them. The CDR3 reads CASSPARTPRSGAYNSPLHF. The CDR3 DNA sequence: TGTGCCAGCTCACCCGCTAGGACCCCTCGTAGCGGCGCCTATAATTCACCCCTCCACTTT.

V is TRBV28 and J is TRBJ2-1; TRBD2 matches at 12 bases. Trimming cost V 5 bases and J 11 bases; bases outside gene matches: 10. Germline V gene data show CDR1 as MDHEN and CDR2 as SYDVKM. The CDR3 consists of 15 residues. CDR3 sequence: CASSSPRTSGIQQFF. The DNA of the CDR3 is TGTGCCAGCAGTAGCCCGCGGACTAGCGGGATTCAGCAGTTCTTC.

The V call is TRBV6-5, the J call TRBJ1-1; no definite D call. The V end was cut by 0 bases, the J end by 0 bases, with 11 bases between. Germline V CDR1 and CDR2: MNHEY, SVGAGI. This CDR3 spans 16 amino acids. The CDR3: CASSYSWAEMNTEAFF. Here the CDR3 DNA reads TGTGCCAGCAGTTACTCATGGGCAGAGATGAACACTGAAGCTTTCTTT.

The chain uses TRBV3-1 (or the pseudogene TRBV3-2) and TRBJ1-2; D call uncertain. Between the trimmed V and J ends, which lost 3 bases and 6 bases, there was a span of 5 bases. CDR1 and CDR2 (germline): LGHDT, YNNKEL (reference sequence). CDR3 length equals 11 residues. The CDR3 reads CASSHRHGYTF. In nucleotides, the CDR3 is TGTGCCAGCAGCCACCGTCATGGCTACACCTTC.

The chain is built from TRBV28 and TRBJ1-3; D not resolved. CDR3 length: 17 amino acids. Deletions cut 6 bases from V and 0 bases from J, with 18 bases between. CDR1 and CDR2 (germline): MDHEN, SYDVKM. The CDR3 coding sequence is TGTGCCAGCAGCTCCGAGGGCCTTTCTACCTCTGGAAACACCATATATTTT. Its translation: CASSSEGLSTSGNTIYF. The complete variable domain, with remaining parts taken from reference TRBV28 and TRBJ1-3, reads DVKVTQSSRYLVKRTGEKVFLECVQDMDHENMFWYRQDPGLGLRLIYFSYDVKMKEKGDIPEGYSVSREKKERFSLILESASTNQTSMYLCASSSEGLSTSGNTIYFGEGSWLTVV.

The V gene is TRBV27, the J gene TRBJ2-1; tentative D call: TRBD1 (5 bases). Germline V CDR1 and CDR2: MNHEY, SMNVEV (reference sequence). Trimming cost V 2 bases and J 0 bases, with 14 bases left between them. The CDR3 runs to 17 residues. CDR3 coding DNA: TGTGCCAGCAGTTTAGGGGCAGGGTCAAGCTCCTACAATGAGCAGTTCTTC. Protein product: CASSLGAGSSSYNEQFF.

There are a few counts of this clone. The genes are TRBV6-5 and TRBJ1-6, with 7 nucleotides matching TRBD1. The CDR3 runs 15 residues. V was clipped by 3 bases and J by 7 bases; unmatched bases: 6. Germline V gene lookup returns CDR1 MNHEY and CDR2 SVGAGI. The CDR3 DNA reads TGTGCCAGCAGTTATCTGGGACAGACAAATTCACCCCTCCACTTT. Protein sequence: CASSYLGQTNSPLHF.

V is TRBV15 and J is TRBJ2-5; D is perhaps TRBD2 (7 bases). Trimming stripped 3 bases from V and 7 bases from J, with 21 bases between. The germline V gene has CDR1 LNHNV and CDR2 YYDKDF (reference sequence). This CDR3 is 16 amino acids long. The CDR3: CATSRGGAGPDVTQYF. CDR3 DNA sequence: TGTGCCACCAGCAGGGGGGGGGCAGGCCCCGATGTGACCCAGTACTTC.

The rearrangement links TRBV2 to TRBJ2-3, with 8 nucleotides matching TRBD1. Germline CDR1 and CDR2: SNHLY and FYNNEI. CDR3 length: 16 residues. The ends lost 8 bases at V and 2 bases at J; junction bases unmatched: 12. The CDR3, as DNA: TGTGCCAGCGCGCCAGGGGGCTGGGGTTACACAGATACGCAGTATTTT. Protein sequence: CASAPGGWGYTDTQYF.

The chain employs TRBV5-1 and TRBJ2-7, with a weak D call TRBD1 (6 bases). The CDR3 consists of 15 residues. Trimming stripped 4 bases from V and 0 bases from J, with 14 bases between. The germline V gene encodes CDR1 SGHRS and CDR2 YFSETQ. Here the CDR3 DNA reads TGCGCCAGCAGCCCGAGGGACACCTTCTCCTACGAGCAGTACTTC. It translates to CASSPRDTFSYEQYF.

V usage is TRBV10-2 and J usage is TRBJ1-4, with a weak D call TRBD1 (6 bases). Deletions cut 9 bases from V and 1 base from J, with 9 bases between. The germline CDR1 and CDR2 sequences are WSHSY and SAAADI. The CDR3 consists of 13 residues. CDR3 loop: CASSGETNEKLFF. The DNA for the CDR3 is TGCGCCAGTTCAGGGGAAACTAATGAAAAACTGTTTTTT.

CDR3 sequence: CASSPAGIPSEAFF. CDR3 DNA: TGTGCCAGCAGCCCCGCAGGGATTCCTTCTGAAGCTTTCTTT. V and J are TRBV7-7 and TRBJ1-1; weak D call: TRBD1 (5 bases). With 5 bases removed from V and 6 bases from J, the gap between germline ends came to 16 bases. The CDR3 has 14 residues. CDR1 and CDR2 from the germline V gene are SSHAT and FNYEAQ (reference sequence). The full variable domain, with the rest looked up from reference TRBV7-7 and TRBJ1-1, is GAGVSQSPRYKVTKRGQDVTLRCDPISSHATLYWYQQALGQGPEFLTYFNYEAQPDKSGLPSDRFSAERPEGSISTLTIQRTEQRDSAMYRCASSPAGIPSEAFFGQGTRLTVV.

The chain is built from TRBV3-1 (or the pseudogene TRBV3-2) and TRBJ2-2; a possible D gene is TRBD2 (6 bases). V lost 1 base to trimming and J lost 3 bases, with 9 bases between them. CDR1 LGHDT and CDR2 YNNKEL come from the germline V gene (reference sequence). There are 15 residues in the CDR3. The CDR3, as DNA: TGTGCCAGCAGCCAAGGGATAGCGGACACCGGGGAGCTGTTTTTT. Its translation is CASSQGIADTGELFF.

The gene calls are TRBV7-9 and TRBJ2-7; 7 nucleotides match TRBD2. This CDR3 region has 14 residues. Germline V gene sequence: CDR1 SEHNR, CDR2 FQNEAQ (reference sequence). The trim removed 1 base at V and 2 bases at J, leaving 2 bases unmatched. CDR3 residues: CASSLDAGAYEQYF. DNA of the CDR3: TGTGCCAGCAGCTTAGATGCGGGAGCCTACGAGCAGTACTTC.

The chain combines TRBV3-1 (or the pseudogene TRBV3-2) with TRBJ1-2; 7 nucleotides match TRBD1. The V gene's germline CDR1 is LGHDT and CDR2 YNNKEL (reference sequence). The trim removed 4 bases at V and 4 bases at J, leaving 15 bases unmatched. The CDR3 runs to 17 residues. For the CDR3, the DNA is TGTGCCAGCAGCCCGACCCGAGGGACAGCCTCAATCTATGGCTACACCTTC. It codes for CASSPTRGTASIYGYTF.

This chain connects TRBV30 to TRBJ2-1; 13 positions match TRBD2. The CDR3 runs to 18 residues. Losses at the gene ends were 0 bases for V and 6 bases for J; bases not matched to a gene: 11. CDR1 is GTSNPN, CDR2 SVGIG, per germline (reference sequence). CDR3 nucleotides: TGTGCCTGGAGTGTACTCCCCACGGGACTAGCGGGAACCAATGAGCAGTTCTTC. Amino acid sequence: CAWSVLPTGLAGTNEQFF.

This chain links TRBV2 with TRBJ2-7, with D perhaps being TRBD1 or TRBD2 (5 bases each). In germline, CDR1 is SNHLY, CDR2 FYNNEI. Trimming removed 8 bases from V and 3 bases from J, with 20 bases in between. The CDR3 runs to 15 residues. This CDR3 is CASGFGALALYEQYF. The CDR3 DNA is TGTGCCAGCGGATTCGGGGCCTTGGCCCTCTACGAGCAGTACTTC.

This sequence joins TRBV11-1 and TRBJ2-5, with a tentative D call TRBD1 (5 bases). The V gene lost 1 base and the J gene lost 2 bases, with 8 bases spanning the gap. Germline CDR1 reads SGHAT; CDR2 reads FQDESV (reference sequence). The CDR3 is 14 amino acids. The CDR3 here is CASSLGSGQETQYF. In DNA, the CDR3 is TGTGCCAGCAGCTTAGGTTCAGGGCAAGAGACCCAGTACTTC.

The J gene is TRBJ2-2, the V gene TRBV6-6, with D uncertain. The CDR3 is 14 residues long. CDR1 is MNHNY and CDR2 is SVGAGI in the germline V gene (reference sequence). V was clipped by 0 bases and J by 10 bases, with 12 bases between them. CDR3 sequence (DNA): TGTGCCAGCAGTTACTCGATGACGGATCCGGAGCTGTTTTTT. Translating gives CASSYSMTDPELFF.

The CDR3 coding sequence is TGTGCCAGCAGTCTCAACGTAGCGGGAGGGACCTCCTACGAGCAGTACTTC. It specifies CASSLNVAGGTSYEQYF. This chain joins TRBV6-2 or TRBV6-3 and TRBJ2-7; TRBD2 matches at 11 bases. The germline CDR1 and CDR2 sequences are MNHEY and SVGEGT. The CDR3 runs 17 residues. Unmatched junction bases numbered 9, after V lost 5 bases and J lost 0 bases.

Turning to this clone: Other nucleotide sequences from this sample produce the same CDR3. The V and J genes are TRBV27 and TRBJ1-4; 7 bases are shared with TRBD1. The J segment lost 7 bases and the V segment lost 6 bases, leaving 5 bases of the junction unmatched. There are 13 residues in the CDR3. Germline-derived CDR1 and CDR2 are MNHEY and SMNVEV (reference sequence). The CDR3 DNA sequence: TGTGCCAGCAGCAGACAGGGCGGTGAAAAACTGTTTTTT. This encodes CASSRQGGEKLFF.